The 23 T cell receptor beta chains listed next were all sequenced from one sample in a study of T cell changes during pregnancy in multiple sclerosis. Using immunoSEQ multiplex PCR, the repertoire was profiled, and TCRdb retains in-frame clones only, with some absent. The data show 85,000 to 120,000 clones, under 95% seen once. The sample consisted of peripheral blood, taken after pregnancy. Source of these receptors: a female donor with multiple sclerosis, enrolled in a pregnancy study.

In DNA, the CDR3 is TGTGCCAGCAGCCAATACGGCAGGGGGACTGGCTACACCTTC. Translated, it gives CASSQYGRGTGYTF. This chain connects TRBV16 to TRBJ1-2; 7 positions match TRBD1. Trimming removed 1 base from V and 7 bases from J; junction bases left unmatched: 6. The germline V gene encodes CDR1 KGHSY and CDR2 FQNENV. The CDR3 covers 14 residues.

The rearrangement uses TRBV5-6 and TRBJ2-6; 10 bases are shared with TRBD1. The CDR3 totals 17 residues. Trimming at V came to 4 bases and at J to 4 bases, leaving 8 bases not matched to a gene. Germline assignment: CDR1 SGHDT and CDR2 YYEEEE. CDR3 loop: CASSLGQGVLGANVLTF. CDR3 nucleotide sequence: TGTGCCAGCAGCCTAGGACAGGGGGTGCTGGGGGCCAACGTCCTGACTTTC.

This sequence joins TRBV7-8 and TRBJ1-2; TRBD1 matches 7 bases. The germline V gene encodes CDR1 SGHVS and CDR2 FQNEAQ. The J segment lost 7 bases and the V segment lost 3 bases, leaving 17 bases of the junction unmatched. The CDR3 totals 17 residues. This CDR3 is CASSFDKGQLREVGYTF. The DNA of the CDR3 is TGTGCCAGCAGCTTCGATAAGGGACAGCTCCGGGAAGTTGGCTACACCTTC. The variable domain in full, completed from reference TRBV7-8 and TRBJ1-2, reads GAGVSQSPRYKVAKRGQDVALRCDPISGHVSLFWYQQALGQGPEFLTYFQNEAQLDKSGLPSDRFFAERPEGSVSTLKIQRTQQEDSAVYLCASSFDKGQLREVGYTFGSGTRLTVV.

The V and J genes are TRBV5-6 and TRBJ1-5, with TRBD1 as a possible D gene (6 bases). The CDR3 has 15 amino acids. Trimming shortened V by 1 base and J by 6 bases, and 14 bases separated the two germline ends. CDR1 is SGHDT and CDR2 is YYEEEE in the germline V gene. DNA for the CDR3: TGTGCCAGCAGCTTGATGGGGGGGCCCAGTCAGCCCCAGCATTTT. Protein sequence: CASSLMGGPSQPQHF.

This chain connects TRBV9 to TRBJ2-2, with 10 bases that match TRBD2. Germline V gene lookup returns CDR1 SGDLS and CDR2 YYNGEE. With 5 bases clipped from V and 0 bases from J, the junction kept 1 base outside the gene matches. CDR3 length: 15 amino acids. The CDR3 loop reads CASSGTSANTGELFF. The DNA for the CDR3 is TGTGCCAGCAGTGGGACTAGCGCGAACACCGGGGAGCTGTTTTTT.

The chain carries TRBV30 and TRBJ1-3; weak D call: TRBD1 (6 bases). V was pared by 5 bases and J by 4 bases, with 6 bases between. The germline CDR1 and CDR2 sequences are GTSNPN and SVGIG (reference sequence). This CDR3 has 11 amino acids. CDR3 sequence reads: CAWGTGNTIYF. The CDR3 bases are TGTGCCTGGGGGACAGGAAACACCATATATTTT.

V gene TRBV18 combines with J gene TRBJ2-7, with 8 bases aligning to TRBD2. This CDR3 contains 18 residues. Germline values: CDR1 KGHSH, CDR2 LQKENI. Trimming cost V 2 bases and J 2 bases; bases outside gene matches: 14. CDR3 in DNA: TGTGCCAGCTCACCAATCGGGGTAGCGGGGATCTCAACCTACGAGCAGTACTTC. Its translation is CASSPIGVAGISTYEQYF.

CDR3 sequence: CASSVGQPADYEQYF. In DNA, the CDR3 is TGTGCCAGCAGCGTAGGTCAACCGGCGGACTACGAGCAGTACTTC. This chain links TRBV9 with TRBJ2-7, with D hard to call. V lost 0 bases to trimming and J lost 3 bases, with 13 bases between them. Germline V gene data show CDR1 as SGDLS and CDR2 as YYNGEE. The CDR3 runs 15 residues. The full variable domain, with the rest looked up from reference TRBV9 and TRBJ2-7, is DSGVTQTPKHLITATGQRVTLRCSPRSGDLSVYWYQQSLDQGLQFLIQYYNGEERAKGNILERFSAQQFPDLHSELNLSSLELGDSALYFCASSVGQPADYEQYFGPGTRLTVT.

Only one count was recorded for this clone. This chain connects TRBV30 to TRBJ2-1; maybe TRBD2 (5 bases). The V gene lost 0 bases and the J gene lost 13 bases, with 10 bases spanning the gap. Germline V gene sequence: CDR1 GTSNPN, CDR2 SVGIG (reference sequence). The CDR3 consists of 11 residues. The CDR3 loop reads CAWSVTGSQFF. The CDR3 region has the DNA TGTGCCTGGAGTGTGACGGGGAGCCAGTTCTTC.

This rearrangement joins TRBV27 to TRBJ1-4; D is unresolved. V lost 5 bases to trimming and J lost 7 bases, with 11 bases between them. The CDR3 is 13 amino acids. Germline V gene lookup returns CDR1 MNHEY and CDR2 SMNVEV (reference sequence). The CDR3 protein is CASSKPAGEKLFF. The CDR3 nucleotides are TGTGCCAGCAGTAAACCGGCGGGTGAAAAACTGTTTTTT.

The chain joins TRBV28 to TRBJ1-3; 8 nucleotides align to TRBD1. The CDR3 loop spans 15 amino acids. Germline CDR1 MDHEN, CDR2 SYDVKM. With V trimmed by 6 bases and J by 1 base, 5 bases remained unmatched. The CDR3 bases are TGTGCCAGCAGCCCACAGGGGGTTTCTGGAAACACCATATATTTT. Protein sequence: CASSPQGVSGNTIYF.

The CDR3: CASSIERTGVRKFF. The CDR3 DNA reads TGTGCCAGTAGTATAGAGCGGACAGGGGTCCGGAAGTTCTTC. This chain links TRBV19 with TRBJ2-1; 9 bases align to TRBD1. V lost 0 bases and J lost 14; bases outside the gene matches: 8. This CDR3 contains 14 residues. Germline V gives CDR1 LNHDA, CDR2 SQIVND (reference sequence). The complete variable domain, with remaining parts taken from reference TRBV19 and TRBJ2-1, reads DGGITQSPKYLFRKEGQNVTLSCEQNLNHDAMYWYRQDPGQGLRLIYYSQIVNDFQKGDIAEGYSVSREKKESFPLTVTSAQKNPTAFYLCASSIERTGVRKFFGPGTRLTVL.

This chain's CDR3 is CASSWDSGRRQETQYF. CDR3 DNA: TGTGCCAGCAGCTGGGACTCCGGCAGGCGGCAAGAGACCCAGTACTTC. This chain joins TRBV5-6 and TRBJ2-5, with a tentative D call TRBD2 (6 bases). V lost 3 bases, J lost 2 bases, and 17 bases lay in between. Per germline, CDR1 SGHDT and CDR2 YYEEEE. This CDR3 region has 16 residues.

V is TRBV7-8 and J is TRBJ1-2; tentatively, D is TRBD1 (6 bases). The CDR3 is 14 amino acids. Germline V lookup: CDR1 SGHVS, CDR2 FQNEAQ. The V end was cut by 5 bases, the J end by 5 bases, with 15 bases between. CDR3 sequence: CASSLRVGGYGYTF. The CDR3 DNA reads as TGTGCCAGCAGCCTCAGGGTAGGGGGATATGGCTACACCTTC.

The genes are TRBV28 and TRBJ2-7; D is perhaps TRBD2 (6 bases). The CDR3 covers 16 residues. Looked up from germline, CDR1 is MDHEN and CDR2 is SYDVKM. Trimming shortened V by 5 bases and J by 0 bases, and 17 bases separated the two germline ends. CDR3 protein: CASSPPGRNPSYEQYF. CDR3 nucleotide sequence: TGTGCCAGCAGTCCCCCGGGGAGGAATCCCTCCTACGAGCAGTACTTC.

The chain is built from TRBV27 and TRBJ2-7, with 10 bases matching TRBD1. This CDR3 region has 16 residues. Germline values: CDR1 MNHEY, CDR2 SMNVEV (reference sequence). V gave up 5 bases and J gave up 5 bases; unmatched junction bases: 12. The CDR3 region has the DNA TGTGCCAGCAGTCCTCGTGTTGGGGACAGGGGCCACGAGCAGTACTTC. This translates into CASSPRVGDRGHEQYF.

The chain carries TRBV7-3 and TRBJ2-7, with TRBD1 matching over 10 bases. The CDR3 is 14 amino acids. CDR1 SGHTA and CDR2 FQGTGA come from the germline V gene. Trimming cost V 10 bases and J 0 bases; bases outside gene matches: 6. The CDR3 coding sequence is TGTGCCATCGAGGACAGGGGGATCTCCTACGAGCAGTACTTC. This translates into CAIEDRGISYEQYF. Complete variable domain (other parts from reference TRBV7-3 and TRBJ2-7): GAGVSQTPSNKVTEKGKYVELRCDPISGHTALYWYRQSLGQGPEFLIYFQGTGAADDSGLPNDRFFAVRPEGSVSTLKIQRTERGDSAVYLCAIEDRGISYEQYFGPGTRLTVT.

The chain uses TRBV6-5 and TRBJ2-5; TRBD1 matches 8 bases. Germline assignment: CDR1 MNHEY and CDR2 SVGAGI. The CDR3 is 15 amino acids. The V gene end was trimmed by 2 bases and the J gene end by 5 bases; junction bases not matched to a gene: 7. This CDR3 reads CASSYARTGSETQYF. The CDR3 DNA sequence: TGTGCCAGCAGTTACGCAAGGACAGGGTCTGAGACCCAGTACTTC.

This rearrangement joins TRBV5-1 to TRBJ1-6, with TRBD1 matching over 9 bases. This CDR3 has 15 amino acids. The germline CDR1 and CDR2 sequences are SGHRS and YFSETQ. Trimming at V came to 2 bases and at J to 10 bases, leaving 7 bases not matched to a gene. CDR3 coding DNA: TGCGCCAGCAGCTTAGGACAGGGGTCGGGATCACCCCTCCACTTT. It translates to CASSLGQGSGSPLHF.

The V gene is TRBV10-3, the J gene TRBJ1-2, with 8 nucleotides matching TRBD1. Germline trimming cut 7 bases from V and 3 bases from J; bases unmatched to any gene: 4. The CDR3 runs 13 residues. Looked up from germline, CDR1 is ENHRY and CDR2 is SYGVKD. The CDR3 sequence is CAITPTGDYGYTF. CDR3 in DNA: TGTGCCATCACCCCGACAGGGGACTATGGCTACACCTTC.

This chain connects TRBV28 to TRBJ2-7; 7 nucleotides agree with TRBD1. This CDR3 has 13 amino acids. From germline, CDR1 is MDHEN and CDR2 SYDVKM. V lost 6 bases, J lost 0 bases, and 2 bases stayed unmatched. The CDR3 spells CASRGTASYEQYF. CDR3 DNA: TGTGCCAGCAGAGGGACAGCCTCCTACGAGCAGTACTTC.

The chain links TRBV4-1 to TRBJ2-5; TRBD2 aligns across 10 bases. Germline assignment: CDR1 MGHRA and CDR2 YSYEKL. The CDR3 has 17 residues. V lost 0 bases to trimming and J lost 5 bases; unmatched junction nucleotides: 9. CDR3 amino acids: CASSQDVGAGGPETQYF. CDR3 DNA: TGCGCCAGCAGCCAAGATGTCGGAGCGGGAGGGCCTGAGACCCAGTACTTC.

This chain connects TRBV5-1 to TRBJ2-7, with 10 bases that match TRBD2. The V segment lost 3 bases and the J segment 6 bases; nucleotides outside the gene matches: 12. The CDR3 contains 16 residues. Germline loops: CDR1 SGHRS, CDR2 YFSETQ. The CDR3 sequence: CASSSTLAGDPSEQYF. The DNA for the CDR3 is TGCGCCAGCAGCTCCACTCTAGCGGGGGACCCCTCCGAGCAGTACTTC.